Given below is one T cell receptor (beta chain) in context. The antigen is unknown. This entry is derived from a study of post-analysis software for immune sequencing data. Study-wide results and limits: Normalized Chao1 diversity was significantly lower in multiple sclerosis patients than in controls. There were five or six TRBV segments more frequent in patients than controls, and TRBV5-6, TRBV5-1 and TRBV20-1 were among them.

The library was made from cDNA and included unique molecular identifiers. T cells numbering roughly 0.9 to 10 million yielded cDNA molecules that totaled around 500,000. TCRdb re-analysed the PCR reads in MiXCR, keeping a single row per CDR3 protein. Of some 700,000 distinct CDR3 sequences in the sample, 55% to 70% were seen once. The CDR3 has 13 residues. Trimming took 7 bases from V and 3 from J, leaving 10 bases between them. The TCR was taken from a girl aged 2 to 10 with multiple sclerosis. The genes are TRBV12-3 or TRBV12-4 and TRBJ2-1; D is undetermined. The source material was blood. CDR3 sequence reads: CASTLSRYNEQFF. The CDR3 nucleotides read TGTGCCAGCACCCTTAGCCGCTACAATGAGCAGTTCTTC.